The 4 T cell receptor beta chains below all came from one sample that was sequenced in a study of blood T cells in healthy people across ages. Using a J-beta primer mix together with a sample-barcoded 5' primer, a second PCR was run for roughly 7 to 11 cycles. In TCRdb, the 5' RACE reads were re-called with MiXCR into one record per CDR3 protein. The sample lists approximately 1.5 million distinct CDR3 sequences; 34% were seen once. Sample: blood. The receptors originated from a woman aged 25 to 39 in good health.

In its sample, this clonotype was seen many times. The V and J genes are TRBV7-2 and TRBJ2-1; the D gene is possibly TRBD2 (5 bases). Between the trimmed V and J ends, which lost 1 base and 9 bases, there was a span of 10 bases. Per the germline V gene, CDR1 is SGHTA and CDR2 is FQGNSA. This CDR3 is 13 amino acids long. CDR3 region: CASSLGELGEQFF. The CDR3 coding sequence is TGTGCCAGCAGCTTAGGGGAGCTGGGTGAGCAGTTCTTC.

This clonotype was counted a few times. The J gene is TRBJ1-1, the V gene TRBV7-9; D is ambiguous. Germline V gene data show CDR1 as SEHNR and CDR2 as FQNEAQ (reference sequence). The CDR3 covers 14 residues. The V end lost 5 bases, the J end lost 5 bases, and 15 bases lay between the germline ends. CDR3 DNA sequence: TGTGCCAGCAGCCTCCCCAAGCGAGAGACTGAAGCTTTCTTT. As protein: CASSLPKRETEAFF.

This clonotype was detected a few times. This sequence joins TRBV20-1 and TRBJ2-7; D may be TRBD1 or TRBD2 (5 bases each). Trimming took off 3 bases at V and 5 bases at J, with 14 bases between the two ends. Germline CDR1 is DFQATT and CDR2 is SNEGSKA (reference sequence). The CDR3 has 13 residues. The CDR3 bases are TGCAGTGCTAGTGGGGGAGCGAGGGACGAGCAGTACTTC. Amino acid sequence: CSASGGARDEQYF.

This clonotype came up many times. The chain employs TRBV20-1 and TRBJ2-1; no clear D gene. Looked up from germline, CDR1 is DFQATT and CDR2 is SNEGSKA (reference sequence). The V end was cut by 6 bases, the J end by 2 bases, with 11 bases between. The CDR3 is 13 residues long. The CDR3 here is CSAISGTYNEQFF. For the CDR3, the DNA is TGCAGTGCGATATCTGGTACCTACAATGAGCAGTTCTTC.